Sequencing of this T cell receptor beta chain was carried out in a study of somatic mutations in cytotoxic T cells in rheumatoid arthritis. Findings and limits, study-wide: Rising age went with increasing CD8+ clonality in rheumatoid arthritis patients; healthy controls showed no such increase.

Generated by immunoSEQ multiplex PCR, the TCRdb table keeps only in-frame clones and is missing some. The table lists around 20,000 clones, 70% to 75% of them singletons. The CDR3 is 13 amino acids. The V segment lost 6 bases and the J segment 7 bases; nucleotides outside the gene matches: 3. In germline, CDR1 is MRHNA, CDR2 SNTAGT. On this clone: Its antigen is unknown.

The receptor was isolated from a woman aged 60-75 years in good health. The specimen was CD8+ T cells sorted from blood. V is TRBV6-4 and J is TRBJ1-4, with 9 bases lining up with TRBD1. The CDR3 here is CASSPDRGEKLFF. Here the CDR3 DNA reads TGTGCCAGCAGCCCGGACAGGGGTGAAAAACTGTTTTTT.